This entry lists 29 T cell receptor beta chains sequenced from one sample in a study of technical replicates of blood from several donors. Produced via immunoSEQ multiplex PCR; TCRdb's table is partial and in-frame only. The table lists 100,000 or so clones, approximately 96% of them singletons. Sample: T cells isolated from PBMCs. The source is a human donor in good health.

J is TRBJ1-5 and V is TRBV6-4, with D possibly being TRBD1 (6 bases). Per the germline V gene, CDR1 is MRHNA and CDR2 is SNTAGT. CDR3 length: 13 amino acids. V was trimmed by 3 bases and J by 7 bases, leaving 10 bases between them. CDR3 DNA: TGTGCCAGCAGTGAGCAACAGGGCCAGCCCCAGCATTTT. It yields the protein CASSEQQGQPQHF.

This clone was seen only once. V usage is TRBV7-2 and J usage is TRBJ2-1; possibly TRBD1 for D (5 bases). Deletions cut 4 bases from V and 9 bases from J, with 19 bases between. Germline V gene lookup returns CDR1 SGHTA and CDR2 FQGNSA. The CDR3 spans 15 residues. This CDR3 is CASSSQVSGMGEQFF. The CDR3, as DNA: TGTGCCAGCAGCTCCCAGGTATCAGGGATGGGTGAGCAGTTCTTC.

J is TRBJ1-4 and V is TRBV7-6; the D is unclear. Germline CDR1 SGHVS, CDR2 FNYEAQ. The CDR3 spans 15 residues. The germline V and J ends were trimmed by 5 bases and 10 bases, with 20 bases remaining between them. CDR3 in DNA: TGTGCCAGCAGCCAAGGGCGGTCTGGTCGGGGAAAACTGTTTTTT. This gives the protein CASSQGRSGRGKLFF.

The chain has TRBV30 and TRBJ2-7, with 9 bases aligning to TRBD1. With V trimmed by 3 bases and J by 5 bases, 8 bases remained unmatched. Per germline, CDR1 GTSNPN and CDR2 SVGIG (reference sequence). The length of the CDR3 is 14 residues. The CDR3 is CAWSPGTGSHEQYF. CDR3 coding DNA: TGTGCCTGGAGCCCCGGGACAGGGTCCCACGAGCAGTACTTC.

The V gene is TRBV19, the J gene TRBJ2-7; TRBD1 matches 9 bases. The germline V gene encodes CDR1 LNHDA and CDR2 SQIVND (reference sequence). The CDR3 spans 14 residues. Germline trimming cut 6 bases from V and 5 bases from J; bases unmatched to any gene: 8. The CDR3 sequence: CASSLGTGIHEQYF. The CDR3 DNA reads as TGTGCCAGTAGCTTAGGGACAGGGATACACGAGCAGTACTTC.

The chain links TRBV5-1 to TRBJ2-7; 11 bases are shared with TRBD1. Germline CDR1 SGHRS, CDR2 YFSETQ. Losses at the gene ends were 4 bases for V and 6 bases for J; bases not matched to a gene: 9. CDR3 length: 15 amino acids. The CDR3 DNA reads TGCGCCAGCAGCGGAGGGACAGGGGGTATACGCGAGCAGTACTTC. This encodes CASSGGTGGIREQYF.

The rearrangement joins TRBV6-1 to TRBJ2-2, with TRBD2 as a possible D gene (6 bases). Germline values: CDR1 MNHNS, CDR2 SASEGT. V dropped 4 bases and J dropped 5 bases, with 20 bases sitting between them. The CDR3 covers 17 residues. CDR3 sequence (DNA): TGTGCCAGCAGTGCCCTCCCGGGGGAGATGGGTACCGGGGAGCTGTTTTTT. Its protein is CASSALPGEMGTGELFF.

This clone has only one observation. CDR3: CASSRDLQYF. The DNA for the CDR3 is TGTGCCAGCAGCCGGGACTTGCAGTACTTC. V gene TRBV7-9 combines with J gene TRBJ2-7; perhaps TRBD2 as D (6 bases). CDR3 length equals 10 residues. V was shortened by 5 bases and J by 9 bases, with 8 bases between the two germline ends. Germline V gene lookup returns CDR1 SEHNR and CDR2 FQNEAQ (reference sequence). The whole variable domain, remainder taken from reference TRBV7-9 and TRBJ2-7, is DTGVSQNPRHKITKRGQNVTFRCDPISEHNRLYWYRQTLGQGPEFLTYFQNEAQLEKSRLLSDRFSAERPKGSFSTLEIQRTEQGDSAMYLCASSRDLQYFGPGTRLTVT.

J is TRBJ1-5 and V is TRBV4-1, with a possible D match to TRBD1 (5 bases). The CDR3 contains 16 residues. The V gene lost 1 base and the J gene lost 1 base, with 11 bases spanning the gap. Germline values: CDR1 MGHRA, CDR2 YSYEKL. CDR3 protein: CASSQAWAGSNQPQHF. The CDR3 nucleotides are TGCGCCAGCAGCCAAGCTTGGGCAGGGAGCAATCAGCCCCAGCATTTT.

The chain joins TRBV9 to TRBJ2-1, with 10 bases lining up with TRBD2. V lost 2 bases, J lost 4 bases, and 3 bases stayed unmatched. Germline loops: CDR1 SGDLS, CDR2 YYNGEE. The CDR3 sequence is 15 residues long. In DNA form, the CDR3 reads TGTGCCAGCAGCGTCGGGACTAGCGAGTACAATGAGCAGTTCTTC. Translating gives CASSVGTSEYNEQFF.

The genes are TRBV27 and TRBJ1-1, with 8 bases lining up with TRBD1. The CDR3 has 13 amino acids. Trimming cost V 7 bases and J 5 bases; bases outside gene matches: 6. Germline assignment: CDR1 MNHEY and CDR2 SMNVEV (reference sequence). The CDR3 reads CASKVTGETEAFF. CDR3 bases: TGTGCCAGCAAAGTGACAGGGGAGACTGAAGCTTTCTTT.

The J gene is TRBJ2-7, the V gene TRBV2, with 8 bases aligning to TRBD1. Germline V gene data show CDR1 as SNHLY and CDR2 as FYNNEI. The trim removed 6 bases at V and 0 bases at J, leaving 10 bases unmatched. The CDR3 consists of 16 residues. The CDR3 protein is CASRRRTGSSSYEQYF. The DNA of the CDR3 is TGTGCCAGCAGGAGGAGGACAGGGTCTTCCTCCTACGAGCAGTACTTC.

V gene TRBV21-1 combines with J gene TRBJ2-5; the table assigns TRBD2, which was not confirmed against the DNA. TRBV21-1 is a pseudogene. The CDR3 consists of 16 residues. The CDR3 loop is CATEPGGRDDLKTQYF. The DNA of the CDR3 is TGTGCCACCGAACCGGGGGGGCGCGATGATTTAAAGACCCAGTACTTC.

The V call is TRBV29-1, the J call TRBJ2-1; no reliable D call. This CDR3 is 14 amino acids long. Trimming took off 1 base at V and 4 bases at J, with 11 bases between the two ends. In germline, CDR1 is SQVTM, CDR2 ANQGSEA. CDR3 loop: CSVEVVLLYNEQFF. The CDR3 region has the DNA TGCAGCGTTGAAGTGGTACTACTTTACAATGAGCAGTTCTTC.

This chain joins TRBV11-2 and TRBJ2-2; 7 bases align to TRBD1. This CDR3 region has 14 residues. Trimming at V came to 3 bases and at J to 6 bases, leaving 4 bases not matched to a gene. Per germline, CDR1 SGHAT and CDR2 FQNNGV. The CDR3 nucleotides read TGTGCCAGCAGCTTCCAACAGGGGTCCGGGGAGCTGTTTTTT. It specifies CASSFQQGSGELFF.

The V gene is TRBV4-1, the J gene TRBJ2-7, with 9 bases aligning to TRBD2. CDR3 length: 15 residues. Trimming removed 1 base from V and 3 bases from J; junction bases left unmatched: 4. CDR1 MGHRA and CDR2 YSYEKL come from the germline V gene. The CDR3 here is CASSQVAGEFYEQYF. In DNA form, the CDR3 reads TGCGCCAGCAGCCAAGTAGCGGGAGAATTCTACGAGCAGTACTTC.

The rearrangement uses TRBV19 and TRBJ1-5; D is ambiguous. The CDR3 has 10 amino acids. Germline CDR1 is LNHDA and CDR2 is SQIVND (reference sequence). Trimming shortened V by 6 bases and J by 11 bases, and 8 bases separated the two germline ends. The CDR3 loop reads CASSGGSQHF. The CDR3 coding sequence is TGTGCCAGTAGCGGCGGATCCCAGCATTTT.

The V and J genes are TRBV27 and TRBJ1-1; no firm D call. CDR1 MNHEY and CDR2 SMNVEV come from the germline V gene (reference sequence). Trimming removed 2 bases from V and 0 bases from J, with 10 bases in between. The CDR3 covers 15 residues. The CDR3 DNA sequence: TGTGCCAGCAGTTTAAGTCGAGGGATGAACACTGAAGCTTTCTTT. Residues: CASSLSRGMNTEAFF.

This chain joins TRBV10-1 and TRBJ2-2; D is unresolved. Germline V gene data show CDR1 as WNHNN and CDR2 as SYGVQD (reference sequence). Between the trimmed V and J ends, which lost 8 bases and 8 bases, there was a span of 24 bases. The CDR3 totals 16 residues. The CDR3 DNA reads TGCGCCAGCCAACTAATTTCGTCATGGAGAGTAGGGGAGCTGTTTTTT. This sequence encodes CASQLISSWRVGELFF.

This clone was detected only once. The CDR3 DNA is TGTGCCAGCAGCCCCCACCACCCGGGGGTATTTTACGAGCAGTACTTC. Protein: CASSPHHPGVFYEQYF. The chain is built from TRBV9 and TRBJ2-7, with D tentatively TRBD2 (6 bases). The CDR3 is made up of 16 amino acids. Germline CDR1 is SGDLS and CDR2 is YYNGEE. V was cut by 4 bases and J by 4 bases, with 21 bases left in between. Full variable domain (missing parts from reference TRBV9 and TRBJ2-7): DSGVTQTPKHLITATGQRVTLRCSPRSGDLSVYWYQQSLDQGLQFLIQYYNGEERAKGNILERFSAQQFPDLHSELNLSSLELGDSALYFCASSPHHPGVFYEQYFGPGTRLTVT.

The V and J genes are TRBV6-5 and TRBJ2-7; TRBD1 is a possible D gene (6 bases). Between the trimmed V and J ends, which lost 2 bases and 2 bases, there was a span of 13 bases. The CDR3 has 15 residues. Germline V gives CDR1 MNHEY, CDR2 SVGAGI. The CDR3 DNA sequence: TGTGCCAGCAGTTACAGGGGGATCTCTGCCTACGAGCAGTACTTC. It codes for CASSYRGISAYEQYF.

This chain connects TRBV5-4 to TRBJ2-3; 7 bases map to TRBD1. The CDR3 length is 14 residues. The V gene end was trimmed by 4 bases and the J gene end by 2 bases; junction bases not matched to a gene: 4. The germline CDR1 and CDR2 sequences are SGHNT and YYREEE (reference sequence). The CDR3 spells CASSVTGFTDTQYF. CDR3 DNA sequence: TGTGCCAGCAGCGTGACAGGGTTCACAGATACGCAGTATTTT.

The genes are TRBV7-3 and TRBJ2-5; TRBD2 is a possible D gene (6 bases). The CDR3 length is 14 residues. V lost 5 bases and J lost 7, with 17 bases in between. CDR1 is SGHTA and CDR2 is FQGTGA in the germline V gene. The CDR3 nucleotides are TGTGCCAGCAGCCCCGGGCCCCTGGGGGGGACCCAGTACTTC. Amino acids: CASSPGPLGGTQYF.

The chain is built from TRBV6-5 and TRBJ1-5; no definite D call. V was cut by 5 bases and J by 7 bases, with 12 bases left in between. CDR3 length: 13 residues. The germline gives CDR1 MNHEY, CDR2 SVGAGI. CDR3 loop: CASSLRGKQPQHF. In nucleotides, the CDR3 is TGTGCCAGCAGTCTCAGAGGGAAACAGCCCCAGCATTTT.

This sequence joins TRBV5-1 and TRBJ2-7; 8 bases line up with TRBD2. The germline V gene encodes CDR1 SGHRS and CDR2 YFSETQ. V was pared by 1 base and J by 0 bases, with 15 bases of the junction left unmatched. This CDR3 region has 19 residues. CDR3 DNA sequence: TGCGCCAGCAGCTTGACCCGCGGGGCCCGGGGGGGGAGCTCCTACGAGCAGTACTTC. This gives the protein CASSLTRGARGGSSYEQYF.

This clone was seen only a few times. This rearrangement joins TRBV11-3 to TRBJ2-1; 8 bases agree with TRBD2. The CDR3 has 18 residues. Trimming cost V 5 bases and J 2 bases; bases outside gene matches: 14. Germline CDR1 is SGHNT and CDR2 is YENEEA. The CDR3: CASSPRGGWGGTYNEQFF. The CDR3 bases are TGTGCCAGCAGCCCCCGGGGGGGTTGGGGGGGGACCTACAATGAGCAGTTCTTC.

The chain employs TRBV6-1 and TRBJ1-2; D ambiguous. The length of the CDR3 is 11 residues. CDR1 and CDR2 (germline): MNHNS, SASEGT. The germline V and J ends were trimmed by 5 bases and 8 bases, with 9 bases remaining between them. The CDR3 spells CASSPRGGYTF. The CDR3 DNA sequence: TGTGCCAGCAGTCCTCGAGGAGGCTACACCTTC.

The chain recombines TRBV6-1 with TRBJ1-2; 7 bases line up with TRBD1. V lost 6 bases to trimming and J lost 4 bases; unmatched junction nucleotides: 2. The CDR3 consists of 12 residues. Germline V gene sequence: CDR1 MNHNS, CDR2 SASEGT. In nucleotides, the CDR3 is TGTGCCAGCAGAGGGACAGCCTATGGCTACACCTTC. This gives the protein CASRGTAYGYTF.

The chain joins TRBV5-1 to TRBJ1-1; 8 bases fit TRBD1. CDR1 is SGHRS, CDR2 YFSETQ, per germline. This CDR3 has 15 residues. Trimming took 1 base from V and 4 from J; bases not matched to a gene: 6. DNA of the CDR3: TGCGCCAGCAGCTTGCTGGGACAGGCGGTCACTGAAGCTTTCTTT. It specifies CASSLLGQAVTEAFF.